This record covers a single TCR beta chain. Libraries were prepared by immunoSEQ multiplex PCR; TCRdb keeps only in-frame clonotypes and omits some of them. The profile shows roughly 77,000 clones, around 90% of them singletons. There are 15 residues in the CDR3. Germline lookup yields CDR1 MNHNY and CDR2 SVGAGI (reference sequence). V was pared by 5 bases and J by 2 bases, with 15 bases between. The data derive from a study of T cells in localized non-small cell lung cancer. The sequence derives from a woman aged 35 to 75 with stage I squamous cell lung carcinoma. The sequenced sample was peripheral blood, obtained before any cancer treatment. This rearrangement joins TRBV6-6 to TRBJ2-5, with D perhaps assigned TRBD1 or TRBD2 (6 bases each). The CDR3 DNA is TGTGCCAGCAGTCTAGGAGGGGGAGGTCAAGAGACCCAGTACTTC. The encoded protein is CASSLGGGGQETQYF.